Sequencing of this T cell receptor beta chain was carried out in a study of blood T cell repertoires in COVID-19 (dated by TCRdb to 2019 to 2021). A note on the overall study: Samples covering the acute and convalescent phases of COVID-19 were provided by collaborators in the United States, Italy and Spain. The sample metadata nearly always contained a de-identified subject ID, COVID-19 status, age in years and sex. Subjects who had been exposed to COVID-19, were actively infected with it, or had recovered from it provided the deeply sampled blood TCRbeta repertoires that made up the dataset. Samples were obtained from the ongoing ImmuneRACE study (first 160 participants) and from 1,254 subjects provided by 6 global collaborators. Where available, HLA class I and class II types were taken from metadata supplied by the sample provider and were not determined by assay-based typing. The repertoires were released in a freely available public database intended as a resource for research on the immune response to SARS-CoV-2. The material from the prospective study consisted of cDNA or gDNA derived from T cells, B-cell-depleted T cells, or PBMCs.

The paper's findings and limits, for the study overall: The quantity of clinical and demographic metadata differed by source and by participant and was supplied without curation.

The germline ends are 7 bases apart after V is trimmed by 3 bases and J by 4 bases. The CDR1 and CDR2 encoded by the germline V gene are MDHEN and SYDVKM. The cysteine opens and the phenylalanine closes a CDR3 of 13 amino acids. Only the CDR3 DNA stays, 39 bases, in frame from base 1. TCRbeta CDR3 regions were amplified from genomic DNA by means of the immunoSEQ Assay, a bias-controlled multiplex PCR. The study's processing was this. The number of nucleated cells in each sample was estimated from the amplification of reference gene primers within the assay. To quantify the absolute abundance of each unique TCRbeta CDR3 rearrangement, sequence reads were collapsed and filtered. For each sample, productive Simpson clonality was calculated as the square root of Simpson's diversity index over productive rearrangements. TCRdb stores this immuneACCESS table with in-frame sequences only. Part of the clones is absent; in the studies checked, under half of the shortfall reflects unresolved V genes, and no reason is known for the rest. V, J and clone size are taken as reported in that table, and D and trimming were inferred from the DNA itself. In this sample the table shows 150,000 to 200,000 clones, about 85% of which occur a single time. The ten largest clones take up 2.5% to 3.5% of the sample.

As concerns this clone: Its antigen is still unknown. No base-level quality is on record; no much larger clone is a single base apart.

The collaborating institutions used their own protocols to collect whole blood in K2EDTA tubes. Collaborator samples were shipped for TCRbeta analysis as frozen whole blood, isolated PBMCs, or DNA extracted from either sample type. The receptor's source is a woman aged 25 to 39 with active or convalescent COVID-19. The chain is made from TRBV28 and TRBJ2-1; there is no confident call for the D gene. The specimen sequenced was peripheral blood. The DNA sequence is given as TGTGCCAGCAGTTTTCGAGGTTACAATGAGCAGTTCTTC. Translated, this gives CASSFRGYNEQFF. The reference TRBV28 and TRBJ2-1 proteins fill in what lies around the CDR3, so the full variable domain reads DVKVTQSSRYLVKRTGEKVFLECVQDMDHENMFWYRQDPGLGLRLIYFSYDVKMKEKGDIPEGYSVSREKKERFSLILESASTNQTSMYLCASSFRGYNEQFFGPGTRLTVL.